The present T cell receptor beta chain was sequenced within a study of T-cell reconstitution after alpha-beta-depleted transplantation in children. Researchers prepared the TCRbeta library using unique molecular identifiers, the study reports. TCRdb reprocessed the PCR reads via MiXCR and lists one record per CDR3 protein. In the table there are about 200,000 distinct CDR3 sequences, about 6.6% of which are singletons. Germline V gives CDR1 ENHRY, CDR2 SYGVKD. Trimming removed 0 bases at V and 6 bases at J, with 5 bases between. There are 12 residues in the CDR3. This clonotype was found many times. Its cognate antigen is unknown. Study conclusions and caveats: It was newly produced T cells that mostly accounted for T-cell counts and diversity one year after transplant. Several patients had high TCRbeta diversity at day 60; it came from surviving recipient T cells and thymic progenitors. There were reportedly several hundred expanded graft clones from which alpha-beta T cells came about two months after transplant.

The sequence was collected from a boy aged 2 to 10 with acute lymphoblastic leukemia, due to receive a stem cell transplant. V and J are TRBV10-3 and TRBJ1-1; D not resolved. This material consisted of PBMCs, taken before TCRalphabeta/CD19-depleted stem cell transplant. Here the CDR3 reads CAISESKAEAFF. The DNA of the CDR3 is TGTGCCATCAGTGAGTCCAAGGCTGAAGCTTTCTTT.